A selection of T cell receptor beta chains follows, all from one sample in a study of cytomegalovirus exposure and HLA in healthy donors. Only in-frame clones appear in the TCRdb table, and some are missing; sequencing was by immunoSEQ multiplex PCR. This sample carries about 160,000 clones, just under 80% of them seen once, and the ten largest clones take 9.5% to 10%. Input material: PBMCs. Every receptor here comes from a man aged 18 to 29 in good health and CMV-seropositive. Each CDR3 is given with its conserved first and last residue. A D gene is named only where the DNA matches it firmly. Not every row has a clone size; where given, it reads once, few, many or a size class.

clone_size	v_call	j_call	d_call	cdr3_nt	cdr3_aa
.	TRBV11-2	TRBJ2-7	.	TGTGCCAGCAGCTTCACTAGTGGGGAGTCCTACGAGCAGTACTTC	CASSFTSGESYEQYF
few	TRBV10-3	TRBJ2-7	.	TGTGCCATCAGTGATCCCCGGACAGACTACGAGCAGTACTTC	CAISDPRTDYEQYF
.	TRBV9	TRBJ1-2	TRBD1	TGTGCCAGCAGCCCTGACAGGGCCGTCTATGGCTACACCTTC	CASSPDRAVYGYTF
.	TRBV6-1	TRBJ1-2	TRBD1	TGTGCCAGCGTCAAGTTACAGGGGGCAGGCGGCTACACCTTC	CASVKLQGAGGYTF
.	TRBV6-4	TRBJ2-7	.	TGTGCCAGCAGTGCCACCTACGAGCAGTACTTC	CASSATYEQYF
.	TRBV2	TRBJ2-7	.	TGTGCCAGCAATGGCGGGCGTCACGAGCAGTACTTC	CASNGGRHEQYF
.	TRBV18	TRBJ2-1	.	TGTGCCAGCTCACCCCCCGACAGATACAATGAGCAGTTCTTC	CASSPPDRYNEQFF
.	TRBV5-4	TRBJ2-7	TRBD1	TGTGCCAGCAGCTTGGCGGGACAGGGTCCCTACGAGCAGTACTTC	CASSLAGQGPYEQYF
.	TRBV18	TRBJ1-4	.	TGTGCCAGCTCACCAGGGCAGGGGAGGGTAACTAATGAAAAACTGTTTTTT	CASSPGQGRVTNEKLFF
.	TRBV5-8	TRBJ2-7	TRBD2	TGTGCCAGCAGCCGGACCGCGGGAGGAAGGTACGAGCAGTACTTC	CASSRTAGGRYEQYF
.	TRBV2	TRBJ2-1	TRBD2	TGTGCCAGCCGACCTCGGGGGGGCTCCTACAATGAGCAGTTCTTC	CASRPRGGSYNEQFF
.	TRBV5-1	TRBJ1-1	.	TGCGCCAGCAGCATGGGGGGAGGGACTGAAGCTTTCTTT	CASSMGGGTEAFF
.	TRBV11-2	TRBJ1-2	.	TGTGCCAGCAGCTTTTTGGCCGAGCCAGGGAACTATGGCTACACCTTC	CASSFLAEPGNYGYTF
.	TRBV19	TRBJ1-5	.	TGTGCCAGTAGTCTCCCCGGGACAAAAGATCAGCCCCAGCATTTT	CASSLPGTKDQPQHF
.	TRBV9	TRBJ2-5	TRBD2	TGTGCCAGCAGCCCATTGGGAGGGACTAGCGGGAGTGGGACCCAGTACTTC	CASSPLGGTSGSGTQYF
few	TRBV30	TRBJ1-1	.	TGTGCCTGGAGTACCGGGGTGGGGGGCACTGAAGCTTTCTTT	CAWSTGVGGTEAFF
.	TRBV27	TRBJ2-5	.	TGTGCCAGCAGCATTGTCCAGGAGGGGACCCAGTACTTC	CASSIVQEGTQYF
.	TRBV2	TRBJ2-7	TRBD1	TGTGCCAGCAGACTACGGGACAGGGGCTACGAGCAGTACTTC	CASRLRDRGYEQYF
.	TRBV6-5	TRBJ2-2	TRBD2	TGTGCCAGCAGTGGACTAGTTGACACCGGGGAGCTGTTTTTT	CASSGLVDTGELFF
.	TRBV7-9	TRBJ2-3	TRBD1	TGTGCCAGCAGCCGAAACTACGGACAGGCCATCACAGATACGCAGTATTTT	CASSRNYGQAITDTQYF
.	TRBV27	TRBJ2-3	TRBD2	TGTGCCAGCAGTTTATCCGCGGGGGACGTCGCAGATACGCAGTATTTT	CASSLSAGDVADTQYF
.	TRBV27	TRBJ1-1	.	TGTGCCAGCAGTTTTGGAGCGAACACTGAAGCTTTCTTT	CASSFGANTEAFF
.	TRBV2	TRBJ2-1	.	TGTGCCAGCAGGGGGCTCAATGAGCAGTTCTTC	CASRGLNEQFF
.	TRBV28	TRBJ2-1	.	TGTGCCAGCGAGGACTCCACTCATGAGCAGTTCTTC	CASEDSTHEQFF
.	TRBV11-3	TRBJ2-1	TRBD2	TGTGCCAGCAGCTTAGGGTGGGAGGGCCATCATGAGCAGTTCTTC	CASSLGWEGHHEQFF
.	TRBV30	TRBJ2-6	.	TGTGCCTGGAGCAGCTCTGGGGCCAACGTCCTGACTTTC	CAWSSSGANVLTF
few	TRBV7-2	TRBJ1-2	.	TGTGCCAGCAGCTTACTTGTCGGGAGAGGCTACACCTTC	CASSLLVGRGYTF
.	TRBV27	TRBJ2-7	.	TGTGCCAGCAGTTTAGGCCTTCGGGCCTACGAGCAGTACTTC	CASSLGLRAYEQYF
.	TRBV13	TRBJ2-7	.	TGTGCCAGCAGCTCTGGACTCGTCTACGAGCAGTACTTC	CASSSGLVYEQYF
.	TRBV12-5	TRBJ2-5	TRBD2	TGTGCTAGTGGGTTAGCGGGAGTTCGAGAGACCCAGTACTTC	CASGLAGVRETQYF
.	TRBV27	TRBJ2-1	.	TGTGCCAGCAGTTCGAATCGGGTAAATGAGCAGTTCTTC	CASSSNRVNEQFF
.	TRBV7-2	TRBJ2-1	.	TGTGCCAGCAGCTCTCAACCTCCTAGCCCGAAGTTCTTC	CASSSQPPSPKFF
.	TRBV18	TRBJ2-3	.	TGTGCCAGCTCACCCTTTGGGGGGGCCCCAGATACGCAGTATTTT	CASSPFGGAPDTQYF
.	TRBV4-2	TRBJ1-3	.	TGTGCCAGCAGCCAAGTGGGGGGGAAAGGAAACACCATATATTTT	CASSQVGGKGNTIYF
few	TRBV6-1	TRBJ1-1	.	TGTGCCAGCGGGCGGGGCATGAACACTGAAGCTTTCTTT	CASGRGMNTEAFF
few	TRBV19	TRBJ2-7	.	TGTGCCAGTAGTCCCATGTTGTCCTACGAGCAGTACTTC	CASSPMLSYEQYF
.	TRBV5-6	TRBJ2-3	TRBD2	TGTGCCAGCAGCCAACATATACTAGCGCCTAGCACAGATACGCAGTATTTT	CASSQHILAPSTDTQYF
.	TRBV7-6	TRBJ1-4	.	TGTGCCAGCAGCCCCCTACCGGGACAAATAGCCTATGAAAAACTGTTTTTT	CASSPLPGQIAYEKLFF
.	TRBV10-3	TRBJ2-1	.	TGTGCCATCAGTGACCCCGCCCGGGAGCAGTTCTTC	CAISDPAREQFF
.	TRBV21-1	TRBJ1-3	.	TGTGCCAGCAGCCCCCGTTTTTGCAGGTTGTACCAGAGGGTTGGAAACACCATATATTTT	CASSPRFCRLYQRVGNTIYF
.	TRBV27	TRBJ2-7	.	TGTGCCAGCAGTCCCCTGCGCGGGATCTCCTACGAGCAGTACTTC	CASSPLRGISYEQYF